A selection of T cell receptor beta chains follows, all from one sample in a study of blood T cells in healthy people across ages. TCRdb recomputed calls from the 5' RACE reads with MiXCR, one row per CDR3 protein. The sample carries 920,000 or so distinct CDR3 sequences, under 55% recorded once. Sequenced input: blood. These receptors originate from a woman aged 55-75 years in good health. Both conserved end residues are part of each CDR3. Fields, in order: V gene, D gene, clone size, J gene, CDR3 DNA, CDR3 protein. The D gene is left open where the match is weak. Not all rows give a size; the values are once, few, many and, for expanded clones, a class.

V gene: TRBV20-1
D gene: TRBD2
clone size: .
J gene: TRBJ2-3
CDR3 DNA: TGCAGTGCTACTAGCGGGAGGGCCTTTAGGACAGATACGCAGTATTTT
CDR3 protein: CSATSGRAFRTDTQYF

V gene: TRBV10-3
D gene: TRBD2
clone size: few
J gene: TRBJ2-1
CDR3 DNA: TGTGCCATCAGTGGGAACGGACTAGCGGACAATGAGCAGTTCTTC
CDR3 protein: CAISGNGLADNEQFF

V gene: TRBV2
D gene: TRBD1
clone size: .
J gene: TRBJ1-1
CDR3 DNA: TGTGCCAGCAGTCTAAGACAGGGCGTGAACACTGAAGCTTTCTTT
CDR3 protein: CASSLRQGVNTEAFF

V gene: TRBV5-1
D gene: .
clone size: few
J gene: TRBJ2-1
CDR3 DNA: TGCGCCAGCAGCTTGGATGGGACCACCGGGGATGAGCAGTTCTTC
CDR3 protein: CASSLDGTTGDEQFF

V gene: TRBV29-1
D gene: .
clone size: .
J gene: TRBJ2-7
CDR3 DNA: TGCAGCGTTGAAGAGGGGAGCGAGCAGTACTTC
CDR3 protein: CSVEEGSEQYF

V gene: TRBV18
D gene: TRBD2
clone size: .
J gene: TRBJ2-7
CDR3 DNA: TGTGCCAGCCGCCCTTCAGCGGGAGGGCCCCACGAGCAGTACTTC
CDR3 protein: CASRPSAGGPHEQYF

V gene: TRBV5-1
D gene: TRBD2
clone size: .
J gene: TRBJ2-1
CDR3 DNA: TGCGCCAGCAGCTTGGGGCCTAGCGGGGGGCGCCCCAATGAGCAGTTCTTC
CDR3 protein: CASSLGPSGGRPNEQFF

V gene: TRBV7-6
D gene: .
clone size: .
J gene: TRBJ1-6
CDR3 DNA: TGTGCCAGCAGCTTAGGGGGCCACGGGGCTAATTCACCCCTCCACTTT
CDR3 protein: CASSLGGHGANSPLHF

V gene: TRBV28
D gene: TRBD1
clone size: once
J gene: TRBJ2-7
CDR3 DNA: TGTGCCAGCGGGGGAGCTCGGGACAGTCAATACGAGCAGTACTTC
CDR3 protein: CASGGARDSQYEQYF

V gene: TRBV5-1
D gene: .
clone size: .
J gene: TRBJ2-1
CDR3 DNA: TGCGCCAGCAGCGTGGAAACGAAAAAGGAGCAGTTCTTC
CDR3 protein: CASSVETKKEQFF

V gene: TRBV4-2
D gene: .
clone size: few
J gene: TRBJ2-1
CDR3 DNA: TGTGCCAGCAGCCAAGGGCTGGCTCGGTTCTTC
CDR3 protein: CASSQGLARFF

V gene: TRBV20-1
D gene: TRBD1
clone size: .
J gene: TRBJ2-7
CDR3 DNA: TGCAGTGCCTTGAACCCGGACAGGAACTCCTACGAGCAGTACTTC
CDR3 protein: CSALNPDRNSYEQYF

V gene: TRBV28
D gene: .
clone size: .
J gene: TRBJ2-6
CDR3 DNA: TGTGCCAGCATTCCCGTCCCCGGGAGCAGGAAGGGGGCCAACGTCCTGACTTTC
CDR3 protein: CASIPVPGSRKGANVLTF

V gene: TRBV12-3/TRBV12-4
D gene: TRBD2
clone size: .
J gene: TRBJ2-1
CDR3 DNA: TGTGCCAGCAGCTATAGACTAGCGGGAGGGGGGAATGAGCAGTTCTTC
CDR3 protein: CASSYRLAGGGNEQFF

V gene: TRBV4-1
D gene: .
clone size: few
J gene: TRBJ1-5
CDR3 DNA: TGCGCCAGCAGCCAAGAGGGAGCAGGTCCGAAAAATCAGCCCCAGCATTTT
CDR3 protein: CASSQEGAGPKNQPQHF

V gene: TRBV12-3/TRBV12-4
D gene: .
clone size: .
J gene: TRBJ2-3
CDR3 DNA: TGTGCCAGCAGTTTTCGGGCGGGCACAGATACGCAGTATTTT
CDR3 protein: CASSFRAGTDTQYF